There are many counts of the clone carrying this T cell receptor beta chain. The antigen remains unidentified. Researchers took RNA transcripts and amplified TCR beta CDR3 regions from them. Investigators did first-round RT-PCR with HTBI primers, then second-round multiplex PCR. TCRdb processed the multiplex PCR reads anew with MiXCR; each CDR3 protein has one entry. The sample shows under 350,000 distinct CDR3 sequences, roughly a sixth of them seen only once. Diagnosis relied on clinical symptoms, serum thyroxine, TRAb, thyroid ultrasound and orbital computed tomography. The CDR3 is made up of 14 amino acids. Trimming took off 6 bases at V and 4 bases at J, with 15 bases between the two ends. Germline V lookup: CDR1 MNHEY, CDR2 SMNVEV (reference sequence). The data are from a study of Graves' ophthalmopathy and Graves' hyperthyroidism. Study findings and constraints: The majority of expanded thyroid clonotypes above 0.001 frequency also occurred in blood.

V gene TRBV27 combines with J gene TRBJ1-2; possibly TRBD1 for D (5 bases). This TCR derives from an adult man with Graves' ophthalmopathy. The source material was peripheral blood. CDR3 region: CASSQGILLYGYTF. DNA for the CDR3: TGTGCCAGCAGCCAGGGAATTCTTCTCTATGGCTACACCTTC.